Listed below are T cell receptor beta chains from one sample, sequenced in a study of blood T cell repertoires in COVID-19. Using immunoSEQ multiplex PCR, the repertoire was profiled, and TCRdb retains in-frame clones only, with some absent. The sample carries approximately 250,000 clones, approximately 82% recorded once. The sequenced sample was PBMCs or T cells enriched from blood (not recorded which). The receptors were gathered from a man aged 40-49 years who had recovered from COVID-19. Both conserved end residues are part of each CDR3. D genes are given only for firm matches. Some rows have no size entry. The others give once, few or many, or a class for an expanded clone.

d_call	v_call	j_call	clone_size	cdr3_aa	cdr3_nt
NA	TRBV27	TRBJ1-4	NA	CASSLYGATNEKLFF	TGTGCCAGCAGTTTATACGGTGCAACTAATGAAAAACTGTTTTTT
TRBD1	TRBV5-1	TRBJ1-5	NA	CASSPDRGNQPQHF	TGCGCCAGCAGCCCGGACAGGGGTAATCAGCCCCAGCATTTT
TRBD1	TRBV25-1	TRBJ1-1	NA	CASSEPRGKGTEAFF	TGTGCCAGCAGTGAACCCAGGGGGAAGGGCACTGAAGCTTTCTTT
TRBD1	TRBV2	TRBJ1-5	NA	CASSSMDRGGNQPQHF	TGTGCCAGCAGTTCCATGGACAGGGGAGGCAATCAGCCCCAGCATTTT
NA	TRBV19	TRBJ1-5	NA	CATEMEGPSNQPQHF	TGTGCCACTGAAATGGAGGGACCGAGCAATCAGCCCCAGCATTTT
TRBD1	TRBV24-1	TRBJ2-5	NA	CATSDFRTGEETQYF	TGTGCCACCAGTGATTTCCGGACAGGGGAAGAGACCCAGTACTTC
TRBD1	TRBV19	TRBJ1-3	NA	CASSWTGSGNTIYF	TGTGCCAGTAGTTGGACAGGCTCTGGAAACACCATATATTTT
NA	TRBV14	TRBJ1-4	few	CASSQERGTSNEKLFF	TGTGCCAGCAGCCAAGAACGTGGGACATCTAATGAAAAACTGTTTTTT
TRBD2	TRBV9	TRBJ2-1	NA	CASSGGTSGRNSYNEQFF	TGTGCCAGCAGCGGCGGGACTAGCGGGAGGAACTCCTACAATGAGCAGTTCTTC
TRBD1	TRBV5-4	TRBJ1-2	NA	CASSLPGTAYGYTF	TGTGCCAGCAGCCTCCCCGGGACAGCCTATGGCTACACCTTC
TRBD1	TRBV15	TRBJ1-4	NA	CATSTPDRGLAEKLFF	TGTGCCACCAGCACTCCGGACAGGGGGCTGGCCGAAAAACTGTTTTTT
NA	TRBV20-1	TRBJ2-7	NA	CSASGSSYEQYF	TGCAGTGCTAGTGGCAGCTCCTACGAGCAGTACTTC
NA	TRBV10-1	TRBJ1-2	NA	CASSLRGSYGYTF	TGCGCCAGCAGTTTAAGGGGATCCTATGGCTACACCTTC
NA	TRBV5-1	TRBJ1-6	NA	CASSSGNSPLHF	TGCGCCAGCAGCTCGGGGAATTCACCCCTCCACTTT
TRBD2	TRBV12-5	TRBJ2-3	once	CASGFSREGLGDTQYF	TGTGCTAGTGGTTTTAGTCGGGAGGGCCTGGGAGATACGCAGTATTTT
NA	TRBV7-2	TRBJ2-1	NA	CASSSPRTLGEQFF	TGTGCCAGCAGCTCCCCTCGGACTTTGGGTGAGCAGTTCTTC
NA	TRBV10-3	TRBJ2-5	NA	CAISGSQGQETQYF	TGTGCCATCAGTGGCTCCCAGGGACAAGAGACCCAGTACTTC
NA	TRBV7-9	TRBJ2-5	NA	CASSLVAAPETQYF	TGTGCCAGCAGCTTAGTGGCGGCTCCGGAGACCCAGTACTTC
NA	TRBV21-1	TRBJ2-3	NA	CASIGLAGGRDTDTQYF	TGTGCCAGCATCGGACTAGCGGGGGGTCGGGACACAGATACGCAGTATTTT
TRBD1	TRBV9	TRBJ1-4	NA	CASSVAPGQGPEKLFF	TGTGCCAGCAGCGTAGCCCCGGGACAGGGACCTGAAAAACTGTTTTTT
TRBD1	TRBV27	TRBJ1-5	NA	CASRRQGSNQPQHF	TGTGCCAGCAGGCGACAGGGGAGCAATCAGCCCCAGCATTTT
TRBD1	TRBV7-9	TRBJ1-5	NA	CASSPRTGHNQPQHF	TGTGCCAGCAGCCCTCGGACAGGCCACAATCAGCCCCAGCATTTT
TRBD1	TRBV28	TRBJ1-2	once	CASSLGTGGNGYTF	TGTGCCAGCAGTTTAGGGACAGGGGGCAATGGCTACACCTTC
NA	TRBV18	TRBJ2-7	NA	CASSPRDGTREQYF	TGTGCCAGCTCACCAAGGGACGGGACTCGTGAGCAGTACTTC
NA	TRBV7-2	TRBJ2-2	NA	CASSFSGNTGELFF	TGTGCCAGCAGCTTTTCAGGAAACACCGGGGAGCTGTTTTTT
NA	TRBV11-1	TRBJ2-2	NA	CASSPRIFANTGELFF	TGTGCCAGCAGTCCGAGGATATTCGCGAACACCGGGGAGCTGTTTTTT
TRBD2	TRBV5-1	TRBJ2-3	NA	CASSRGGTQLNTQYF	TGCGCCAGCAGCCGGGGAGGGACTCAGCTGAATACGCAGTATTTT
TRBD1	TRBV4-3	TRBJ1-4	NA	CASSQEMGTANEKLFF	TGCGCCAGCAGCCAAGAAATGGGGACAGCTAATGAAAAACTGTTTTTT
TRBD2	TRBV4-2	TRBJ2-7	NA	CASSPLAGGKHEQYF	TGTGCCAGCAGCCCTTTAGCGGGGGGGAAGCACGAGCAGTACTTC
NA	TRBV9	TRBJ1-1	NA	CASSGDGAEAFF	TGTGCCAGCAGCGGCGACGGAGCTGAAGCTTTCTTT
NA	TRBV19	TRBJ1-6	NA	CASSILGQGNSPLHF	TGTGCCAGTAGTATCTTAGGGCAGGGGAATTCACCCCTCCACTTT
NA	TRBV5-4	TRBJ1-2	NA	CASSLGGAGSYGYTF	TGTGCCAGCAGCTTGGGGGGAGCCGGGTCCTATGGCTACACCTTC
TRBD1	TRBV27	TRBJ2-2	few	CASSPLFGQGQELFF	TGTGCCAGCAGTCCTCTCTTCGGACAGGGCCAGGAGCTGTTTTTT
NA	TRBV5-4	TRBJ2-7	few	CASSRRLDEQYF	TGTGCCAGCAGTCGGAGACTAGACGAGCAGTACTTC
NA	TRBV4-1	TRBJ2-5	NA	CASSGAGRETQYF	TGCGCCAGCAGCGGCGCGGGCCGAGAGACCCAGTACTTC
NA	TRBV25-1	TRBJ1-1	NA	CASSERGNTEAFF	TGTGCCAGCAGTGAACGGGGGAACACTGAAGCTTTCTTT
TRBD2	TRBV7-3	TRBJ2-2	NA	CASSLTSGGPGELFF	TGTGCCAGCAGCTTAACTAGCGGGGGGCCCGGGGAGCTGTTTTTT
NA	TRBV28	TRBJ1-2	NA	CASSLGSGGTRGYTF	TGTGCCAGCAGTTTAGGTTCCGGGGGAACGCGGGGCTACACCTTC
NA	TRBV11-1	TRBJ1-1	NA	CASSFGMGAFF	TGTGCCAGCAGCTTCGGGATGGGGGCTTTCTTT
TRBD2	TRBV5-1	TRBJ2-7	NA	CASSLDPSGSNEQYF	TGCGCCAGCAGCTTGGATCCTAGCGGGAGTAACGAGCAGTACTTC